The sequence of this T cell receptor beta chain was determined in a study of shared clonotypes between healthy human individuals. General study results and limits: Depth was large, yet rarefaction showed that sorted-subset sequencing was incomplete.

Germline CDR1 is SSHAT and CDR2 is FNYEAQ (reference sequence). The CDR3 runs to 10 residues. Genomic DNA of every subset was divided equally among multiple immunoSEQ plates. Clones were sequenced by immunoSEQ multiplex PCR, and TCRdb holds only the in-frame ones, with some missing. There are fewer than 1.8 million clones in the sample; just under 99% occur only once, and around 0.33% lies in the top ten. This clone was seen a single time. Its antigen remains unknown. The junction differs from germline at one of its ends, possibly a read error. The chain links TRBV7-7 to TRBJ2-7; D is possibly TRBD1 (5 bases). Material for sequencing was naive CD4+ T cells sorted from blood. The subset: CD45RA+ positively selected. This receptor was obtained from a man younger than 40 in good health. CDR3 nucleotide sequence: TGTGCTAGCAGGCAGGGCGAGCAGTACTTC. The encoded protein is CASRQGEQYF. Complete variable domain (other parts from reference TRBV7-7 and TRBJ2-7): GAGVSQSPRYKVTKRGQDVTLRCDPISSHATLYWYQQALGQGPEFLTYFNYEAQPDKSGLPSDRFSAERPEGSISTLTIQRTEQRDSAMYRCASRQGEQYFGPGTRLTVT.